This entry lists 17 T cell receptor beta chains sequenced from one sample in a study of blood T cells in healthy people across ages. A sample-barcoded 5' primer and a J-beta primer mix were used in a second PCR of roughly 6 to 12 cycles. MiXCR was run by TCRdb on the 5' RACE reads, yielding one entry per CDR3 protein. The table shows 850,000 to 1,000,000 distinct CDR3 sequences, with 40% to 60% occurring only once. Sequenced material: blood. Receptors originate from a man aged 25 to 45 in good health.

This clonotype was counted at least ten times. A much larger clone sits a single nucleotide away, making a read error possible. The chain has TRBV10-3 and TRBJ2-7; D is unresolved. The V end was cut by 10 bases, the J end by 2 bases, with 9 bases between. This CDR3 is 11 amino acids long. Germline CDR1 is ENHRY and CDR2 is SYGVKD. The CDR3 DNA sequence: TGTGCCAGCAAAGGGACCTACGAGCAGTACTTC. Translating gives CASKGTYEQYF.

This clonotype was seen a few times. The V and J genes are TRBV29-1 and TRBJ1-3; D is unclear. V was clipped by 0 bases and J by 1 base, with 7 bases between them. This CDR3 region has 14 residues. The germline gives CDR1 SQVTM, CDR2 ANQGSEA. CDR3 residues: CSVEDPLSGNTIYF. The CDR3 DNA reads TGCAGCGTTGAAGATCCGTTATCTGGAAACACCATATATTTT.

A note on this clonotype: This may be a read error, as it is one base from a much larger clone. The chain carries TRBV5-1 and TRBJ2-7; D not resolved. The CDR3 covers 15 residues. The V end lost 3 bases, the J end lost 2 bases, and 15 bases lay between the germline ends. The germline gives CDR1 SGHRS, CDR2 YFSETQ. The CDR3 DNA is TGCGCCAGCAGCTGGGTACCGGACCGCCCCTACGAGCAGTACTTC. Translated: CASSWVPDRPYEQYF.

The rearrangement joins TRBV12-3 or TRBV12-4 to TRBJ2-5; D could derive from TRBD1 or TRBD2 (5 bases each). Between the trimmed V and J ends, which lost 1 base and 7 bases, there was a span of 10 bases. There are 13 residues in the CDR3. CDR3 amino acids: CASSLGAGGTQYF. The CDR3 DNA reads TGTGCCAGCAGTTTAGGGGCTGGGGGGACCCAGTACTTC.

This clonotype turned up a few times. In DNA form, the CDR3 reads TGCAGTGCTATAACAGGTTACTATGGCTACACCTTC. Encoded protein: CSAITGYYGYTF. The genes are TRBV20-1 and TRBJ1-2; D might be TRBD1 (5 bases). The CDR3 is 12 amino acids. The V and J ends lost 4 bases and 3 bases respectively, with 9 bases between them. Looked up from germline, CDR1 is DFQATT and CDR2 is SNEGSKA (reference sequence).

This clonotype showed up just a few times. The chain links TRBV28 to TRBJ2-1; 14 nucleotides align to TRBD2. CDR1 MDHEN and CDR2 SYDVKM come from the germline V gene. J gave up 0 bases and V 6 bases, and 10 bases lay outside the gene matches. CDR3 length: 19 residues. CDR3 sequence reads: CASSPLLGTSGSSYNEQFF. CDR3 sequence (DNA): TGTGCCAGCAGCCCCCTTCTCGGGACTAGCGGGAGCTCCTACAATGAGCAGTTCTTC.

The V call is TRBV15, the J call TRBJ1-2; 7 bases fit TRBD1. The V gene's germline CDR1 is LNHNV and CDR2 YYDKDF (reference sequence). CDR3 size: 14 residues. The trim removed 6 bases at V and 4 bases at J, leaving 8 bases unmatched. The DNA of the CDR3 is TGTGCCACCAGGGAGAGGGGGCGCCTCTATGGCTACACCTTC. It yields the protein CATRERGRLYGYTF.

This clonotype was detected only a few times. V gene TRBV29-1 combines with J gene TRBJ1-1, with D hard to call. CDR1 and CDR2 from the germline V gene are SQVTM and ANQGSEA. Between the trimmed V and J ends, which lost 5 bases and 0 bases, there was a span of 13 bases. The CDR3 runs to 14 residues. CDR3 sequence reads: CSVWLRPVNTEAFF. In DNA form, the CDR3 reads TGCAGCGTTTGGTTACGGCCCGTGAACACTGAAGCTTTCTTT. The whole variable domain, remainder taken from reference TRBV29-1 and TRBJ1-1, is SAVISQKPSRDICQRGTSLTIQCQVDSQVTMMFWYRQQPGQSLTLIATANQGSEATYESGFVIDKFPISRPNLTFSTLTVSNMSPEDSSIYLCSVWLRPVNTEAFFGQGTRLTVV.

The V gene is TRBV20-1, the J gene TRBJ2-5, with 11 bases aligning to TRBD2. The length of the CDR3 is 16 residues. Germline V lookup: CDR1 DFQATT, CDR2 SNEGSKA (reference sequence). V dropped 0 bases and J dropped 1; count of bases not matched to a gene: 4. This chain's CDR3 is CSARDPSGGSQETQYF. CDR3 in DNA: TGCAGTGCTAGAGATCCTAGCGGGGGGTCCCAAGAGACCCAGTACTTC.

The V gene is TRBV27, the J gene TRBJ2-5; the D gene is possibly TRBD2 (6 bases). The tail of the sequence fits TRBJ2-7 better, so the J call may be wrong. The CDR3 has 17 residues. From germline, CDR1 is MNHEY and CDR2 SMNVEV (reference sequence). CDR3 protein: CASSPSWGGRQFYEQYF. CDR3 DNA: TGTGCCAGCAGCCCTTCGTGGGGAGGACGGCAGTTCTACGAGCAGTACTTC.

This clonotype was observed a handful of times. This rearrangement joins TRBV25-1 to TRBJ2-3; 9 bases are a match to TRBD2. CDR3 size: 17 residues. V lost 0 bases, J lost 4 bases, and 8 bases stayed unmatched. CDR1 and CDR2 from the germline V gene are MGHDK and SYGVNS. The DNA for the CDR3 is TGTGCCAGCAGTGAATATCGGCGGGGGGGGGTTCCAGATACGCAGTATTTT. This gives the protein CASSEYRRGGVPDTQYF.

This rearrangement joins TRBV6-6 to TRBJ2-1; perhaps TRBD1 as D (7 bases). CDR3 length equals 16 residues. CDR1 and CDR2 from the germline V gene are MNHNY and SVGAGI (reference sequence). Trimming stripped 7 bases from V and 0 bases from J, with 16 bases between. In DNA form, the CDR3 reads TGTGCCAGCATCCGGCGACAGGGACTCTCCTACAATGAGCAGTTCTTC. Translating gives CASIRRQGLSYNEQFF.

The chain carries TRBV24-1 and TRBJ2-5; 8 positions match TRBD1. J was trimmed by 2 bases and V by 4 bases; bases with no gene match: 8. CDR3 length equals 16 residues. CDR1 and CDR2 (germline): KGHDR, SFDVKD. Here the CDR3 DNA reads TGTGCCACCAGTGACAGCAGGACAGGGATTCAAGAGACCCAGTACTTC. Its protein is CATSDSRTGIQETQYF.

The chain is built from TRBV5-4 and TRBJ1-2; the D is unclear. CDR3 length: 14 residues. The V end was cut by 1 base, the J end by 3 bases, with 10 bases between. Germline V CDR1 and CDR2: SGHNT, YYREEE (reference sequence). CDR3: CASSLLAGDYGYTF. CDR3 bases: TGTGCCAGCAGCTTGCTAGCCGGGGACTATGGCTACACCTTC.

The chain recombines TRBV3-1 with TRBJ2-5, with unresolved D. CDR3 length equals 14 residues. V was shortened by 0 bases and J by 11 bases, with 16 bases between the two germline ends. CDR1 and CDR2 from the germline V gene are LGHDT and YNNKEL (reference sequence). This CDR3 reads CASSQEINFNEQYF. In DNA, the CDR3 is TGTGCCAGCAGCCAAGAGATCAACTTCAATGAGCAGTACTTC.

V is TRBV7-9 and J is TRBJ2-1; 11 bases match TRBD2. V trimming: 5 bases; J trimming: 4 bases; junction bases outside the gene matches: 4. The CDR3 is made up of 15 amino acids. From germline, CDR1 is SEHNR and CDR2 FQNEAQ (reference sequence). The CDR3 spells CASSDGTSGYNEQFF. Written as DNA, the CDR3 is TGTGCCAGCAGCGACGGGACTAGCGGATACAATGAGCAGTTCTTC. Filled out from reference TRBV7-9 and TRBJ2-1, the complete variable domain reads DTGVSQNPRHKITKRGQNVTFRCDPISEHNRLYWYRQTLGQGPEFLTYFQNEAQLEKSRLLSDRFSAERPKGSFSTLEIQRTEQGDSAMYLCASSDGTSGYNEQFFGPGTRLTVL.

The chain couples TRBV7-2 to TRBJ2-5, with 8 bases aligning to TRBD2. Per germline, CDR1 SGHTA and CDR2 FQGNSA. J gave up 11 bases and V 5 bases, and 19 bases lay outside the gene matches. The CDR3 length is 16 residues. DNA of the CDR3: TGTGCCAGCAGCCAAAACAGTCCTCAAACTAGCGGAGGGCAGTACTTC. Amino acids: CASSQNSPQTSGGQYF.